A single sample is the source of the 32 T cell receptor beta chains below, sequenced in a study of blood T cells in healthy people across ages. Sample-barcoded 5' priming and a J-beta primer mix drove a second PCR of roughly 6 to 12 cycles. In TCRdb, the 5' RACE reads were re-called with MiXCR into one record per CDR3 protein. The data hold approximately 1.5 million distinct CDR3 sequences, with under 55% observed a single time. Sequenced input: blood. The receptors originated from a woman between 18 and 29 years old in good health.

The rearrangement uses TRBV9 and TRBJ2-5; no firm D call. The CDR3 is 14 residues long. The V gene lost 0 bases and the J gene lost 2 bases, with 8 bases spanning the gap. Germline V gives CDR1 SGDLS, CDR2 YYNGEE. CDR3 nucleotides: TGTGCCAGCAGCGTAGCTACGCATCAAGAGACCCAGTACTTC. It codes for CASSVATHQETQYF.

The table lists this clonotype with a few counts. The chain couples TRBV5-4 to TRBJ2-5; TRBD1 aligns across 8 bases. Looked up from germline, CDR1 is SGHNT and CDR2 is YYREEE (reference sequence). With 5 bases clipped from V and 0 bases from J, the junction kept 0 bases outside the gene matches. The CDR3 spans 13 residues. As DNA, the CDR3 is TGTGCCAGCAGGGGACAGGACCAAGAGACCCAGTACTTC. As protein: CASRGQDQETQYF.

This clonotype turned up a few times. V and J are TRBV7-9 and TRBJ1-4; D is unresolved. Germline V lookup: CDR1 SEHNR, CDR2 FQNEAQ (reference sequence). The CDR3 is 15 amino acids. Trimming left V 5 bases short and J 6 bases short, with 16 bases between. This chain's CDR3 is CASSLAGTWYEKLFF. CDR3 DNA sequence: TGTGCCAGCAGCCTGGCGGGCACTTGGTATGAAAAACTGTTTTTT.

This clonotype has a handful of counts. The chain links TRBV5-1 to TRBJ2-1, with 14 bases identical to TRBD2. Trimming removed 0 bases from V and 2 bases from J; junction bases left unmatched: 4. The CDR3 totals 18 residues. Germline CDR1 reads SGHRS; CDR2 reads YFSETQ. CDR3 in amino acids: CASSLASTSGGAYNEQFF. For the CDR3, the DNA is TGCGCCAGCAGCTTGGCCTCGACTAGCGGGGGGGCCTACAATGAGCAGTTCTTC.

This clonotype appeared many times. The gene calls are TRBV6-5 and TRBJ2-7, with TRBD1 identical over 8 bases. Germline CDR1 is MNHEY and CDR2 is SVGAGI. V trimming: 6 bases; J trimming: 1 base; junction bases outside the gene matches: 8. The CDR3 is 15 amino acids. The CDR3 region is CASSPDRGRSYEQYF. The CDR3 DNA reads as TGTGCCAGCAGCCCAGACAGGGGTCGTTCCTACGAGCAGTACTTC.

This clonotype was observed once. The V and J genes are TRBV20-1 and TRBJ2-1; 7 nucleotides line up with TRBD2. With the DNA end fitting TRBJ2-7 better, the J assignment may be wrong. CDR3 length: 16 residues. In germline, CDR1 is DFQATT, CDR2 SNEGSKA (reference sequence). CDR3 sequence reads: CSARTFGGSSYNEQYF. The CDR3 region has the DNA TGCAGTGCCAGGACCTTCGGGGGGAGCTCCTACAATGAGCAGTACTTC.

This clonotype was observed at least ten times. The CDR3 nucleotides read TGCGCCAGCAGGGAAGAAGAGGGAGAGACCCAGTACTTC. Amino acid sequence: CASREEEGETQYF. The rearrangement links TRBV4-1 to TRBJ2-5; TRBD2 is a possible D gene (5 bases). The CDR3 consists of 13 residues. V was trimmed by 6 bases and J by 4 bases, leaving 12 bases between them. Germline V CDR1 and CDR2: MGHRA, YSYEKL.

The chain links TRBV4-3 to TRBJ1-1; tentative D call: TRBD1 (6 bases). The CDR3 totals 14 residues. Trimming stripped 1 base from V and 4 bases from J, with 10 bases between. The germline V gene has CDR1 LGHNA and CDR2 YSLEER. CDR3 sequence (DNA): TGCGCCAGCAGCCAAGCGGTCAGGGGCACTGAAGCTTTCTTT. This translates into CASSQAVRGTEAFF.

This clonotype has a handful of counts. This chain uses TRBV7-2 with TRBJ2-3, with D unclear. From germline, CDR1 is SGHTA and CDR2 FQGNSA. This CDR3 contains 16 residues. V was cut by 1 base and J by 4 bases, with 15 bases left in between. The CDR3 bases are TGTGCCAGCAGCTTAGTCGCTCTCCATTTTTCAGATACGCAGTATTTT. Amino acids: CASSLVALHFSDTQYF.

The V and J genes are TRBV27 and TRBJ2-7, with D possibly matching TRBD1 (5 bases). Near its end, the DNA agrees better with TRBJ2-5, so the J call may be wrong. The CDR3 has 16 amino acids. Germline assignment: CDR1 MNHEY and CDR2 SMNVEV (reference sequence). The CDR3 protein is CASSDSAWSFEETQYF. CDR3 in DNA: TGTGCCAGCTCCGACAGTGCTTGGTCCTTCGAGGAGACCCAGTACTTC.

Notes on this clonotype: One base away lies a much larger clone, so this may be a sequencing read error. The rearrangement joins TRBV24-1 to TRBJ2-1; 12 nucleotides align to TRBD2. The germline V gene has CDR1 KGHDR and CDR2 SFDVKD. The CDR3 runs 16 residues. The V and J ends lost 4 bases and 4 bases, in that order; junction bases with no gene match: 4. In DNA, the CDR3 is TGTGCCACCAGTGAGGTGACTAGCGGGAGTTACAATGAGCAGTTCTTC. Its translation is CATSEVTSGSYNEQFF.

This clonotype was seen a few times. CDR3 loop: CASSYPASGQETQYF. CDR3 DNA: TGTGCCAGCAGTTACCCGGCGAGCGGACAAGAGACCCAGTACTTC. The gene calls are TRBV6-2 or TRBV6-3 and TRBJ2-5, with D possibly matching TRBD2 (5 bases). V was pared by 2 bases and J by 2 bases, with 12 bases between. CDR1 and CDR2 (germline): MNHEY, SVGEGT. The CDR3 extends over 15 amino acids.

The rearrangement uses TRBV28 and TRBJ1-2, with a tentative D call TRBD1 (6 bases). The V end was cut by 1 base, the J end by 2 bases, with 11 bases between. The CDR3 length is 15 residues. Germline V gene data show CDR1 as MDHEN and CDR2 as SYDVKM. CDR3 coding DNA: TGTGCCAGCAGTTTATCCAGGGGCGCCAACTATGGCTACACCTTC. Protein product: CASSLSRGANYGYTF.

For this clonotype: A much larger clone lies one base from this, so it may be a read error. The rearrangement links TRBV28 to TRBJ2-1, with no clear D. This CDR3 comprises 11 residues. The V gene lost 2 bases and the J gene lost 13 bases, with 9 bases spanning the gap. Germline lookup yields CDR1 MDHEN and CDR2 SYDVKM. The DNA of the CDR3 is TGTGCCAGCAGTTTAAGTGTGACCCAGTTCTTC. Translated, it gives CASSLSVTQFF.

CDR3 DNA: TGTGCCACACGGTCAGGGAGCTATGGCTACACCTTC. It is translated as CATRSGSYGYTF. The chain links TRBV6-5 to TRBJ1-2; D is perhaps TRBD1 (5 bases). The CDR3 runs 12 residues. V was trimmed by 10 bases and J by 4 bases, leaving 13 bases between them. The germline gives CDR1 MNHEY, CDR2 SVGAGI.

The rearrangement uses TRBV20-1 and TRBJ2-4, with TRBD1 matching 10 bases. The J call is doubtful: the DNA matches TRBJ2-7 better. CDR3 length: 16 residues. Germline V gene sequence: CDR1 DFQATT, CDR2 SNEGSKA (reference sequence). The CDR3 DNA follows: TGCAGTGCCCCCTTAGACAGGGGGCGCCTAGGTAACGAGCAGTACTTC. Translation: CSAPLDRGRLGNEQYF.

This chain uses TRBV7-9 with TRBJ1-5, with TRBD1 matching over 10 bases. The germline CDR1 and CDR2 sequences are SEHNR and FQNEAQ (reference sequence). J gave up 4 bases and V 1 base, and 7 bases lay outside the gene matches. CDR3 length: 17 amino acids. The chain's CDR3 is CASSLEAGTGVNQPQHF. The CDR3 region has the DNA TGTGCCAGCAGCTTAGAGGCTGGGACAGGGGTAAATCAGCCCCAGCATTTT.

A few counts support this clonotype. This chain links TRBV29-1 with TRBJ1-1; no clear D. V lost 7 bases, J lost 0 bases, and 9 bases lay in between. This CDR3 has 12 residues. Per germline, CDR1 SQVTM and CDR2 ANQGSEA. The DNA of the CDR3 is TGCAGCGCGGCCATAATGAACACTGAAGCTTTCTTT. This gives the protein CSAAIMNTEAFF.

In its sample, this clonotype was seen a few times. The V and J genes are TRBV5-1 and TRBJ1-1; no definite D call. CDR1 and CDR2 (germline): SGHRS, YFSETQ. The CDR3 runs 13 residues. The V gene lost 5 bases and the J gene lost 3 bases, with 11 bases spanning the gap. The CDR3 DNA sequence: TGCGCCAGCAGTCCTGACCGATACACTGAAGCTTTCTTT. It yields the protein CASSPDRYTEAFF.

This clonotype has only one observation. A much larger clone lies a single base off, so this may be a read error. The chain links TRBV29-1 to TRBJ2-7; D possibly corresponds to TRBD2 (6 bases). The CDR3 is 21 residues long. V was shortened by 0 bases and J by 7 bases, with 37 bases between the two germline ends. CDR1 is SQVTM, CDR2 ANQGSEA, per germline. The CDR3 sequence is CSVEDLQIRGPGGIFYNEQYF. DNA of the CDR3: TGCAGCGTTGAAGATCTTCAGATTCGAGGACCCGGGGGAATTTTCTACAATGAGCAGTACTTC.

This rearrangement joins TRBV5-1 to TRBJ2-1; TRBD2 might be the D (6 bases). V was clipped by 4 bases and J by 8 bases, with 16 bases between them. The germline CDR1 and CDR2 sequences are SGHRS and YFSETQ. CDR3 length: 14 residues. The CDR3 here is CASSEGLRGDEQFF. In DNA, the CDR3 is TGCGCCAGCAGCGAGGGACTCCGAGGGGATGAGCAGTTCTTC.

A few counts support this clonotype. The J gene is TRBJ1-5, the V gene TRBV7-2, with D perhaps matching TRBD1 (5 bases). V lost 2 bases, J lost 4 bases, and 15 bases lay in between. From germline, CDR1 is SGHTA and CDR2 FQGNSA. The CDR3 extends over 16 amino acids. The CDR3 loop reads CASSLFGSGLNQPQHF. The CDR3 bases are TGTGCCAGCAGCTTATTCGGGTCAGGGCTGAATCAGCCCCAGCATTTT.

The chain employs TRBV20-1 and TRBJ1-2; the match to TRBD1 covers 10 bases. The CDR3 spans 13 residues. Per germline, CDR1 DFQATT and CDR2 SNEGSKA (reference sequence). V shed 6 bases and J 5 bases; nucleotides not matched to a gene: 6. CDR3 sequence reads: CSATRDRGYGYTF. The CDR3 bases are TGCAGTGCCACACGGGACAGGGGATATGGCTACACCTTC.

This clonotype has only a few counts. The rearrangement links TRBV27 to TRBJ2-7; possible D gene TRBD2, 5 bases. V was pared by 5 bases and J by 6 bases, with 14 bases between. The V gene's germline CDR1 is MNHEY and CDR2 SMNVEV (reference sequence). This CDR3 has 13 residues. The CDR3 bases are TGTGCCAGCAGTCCTAGCCGAGGGCTCGAGCAGTACTTC. Amino acids: CASSPSRGLEQYF.

This clonotype was counted only a few times. The rearrangement links TRBV27 to TRBJ2-7, with 7 bases identical to TRBD2. CDR3 size: 16 residues. Unmatched junction bases numbered 10, after V lost 5 bases and J lost 0 bases. CDR1 and CDR2 (germline): MNHEY, SMNVEV (reference sequence). The CDR3 spells CASSPQRAGVSYEQYF. For the CDR3, the DNA is TGTGCCAGCAGTCCCCAACGGGCGGGGGTCTCCTACGAGCAGTACTTC.

This clonotype has just a few counts. This rearrangement joins TRBV7-9 to TRBJ2-3; 8 bases are a match to TRBD2. CDR1 is SEHNR and CDR2 is FQNEAQ in the germline V gene (reference sequence). Trimming took 3 bases from V and 1 from J; bases not matched to a gene: 12. This CDR3 has 18 residues. The CDR3 DNA reads as TGTGCCAGCAGCTTCGATCGGGGGGGCCAGTTTGGCACAGATACGCAGTATTTT. It translates to CASSFDRGGQFGTDTQYF.

The chain has TRBV20-1 and TRBJ2-7, with D perhaps matching TRBD1 (5 bases). CDR3 size: 14 residues. Germline V gene sequence: CDR1 DFQATT, CDR2 SNEGSKA (reference sequence). Between the trimmed V and J ends, which lost 5 bases and 1 base, there was a span of 15 bases. The CDR3 region is CSALQVGKSYEQYF. The CDR3 nucleotides are TGCAGTGCTTTACAGGTTGGGAAATCCTACGAGCAGTACTTC.

A note on this clonotype: At one of its ends the junction is not consistent with the germline gene, which may arise from a read error. This chain connects TRBV7-2 to TRBJ2-1; possibly TRBD2 for D (5 bases). Looked up from germline, CDR1 is SGHTA and CDR2 is FQGNSA. The CDR3 extends over 15 amino acids. The CDR3 bases are TGTGCCAGCAGCTTTGACGGGATTTTAACCGCGGAGCGGTTCTTC. It is translated as CASSFDGILTAERFF.

This clonotype was seen a handful of times. J is TRBJ1-2 and V is TRBV20-1; D call uncertain. CDR3 length equals 12 residues. Germline values: CDR1 DFQATT, CDR2 SNEGSKA (reference sequence). Trimming took off 2 bases at V and 3 bases at J, with 7 bases between the two ends. Here the CDR3 DNA reads TGCAGTGCTAGATACCGAGACTATGGCTACACCTTC. Its translation: CSARYRDYGYTF.

In this sample, this clonotype turned up a few times. The chain is built from TRBV2 and TRBJ2-1; the D call may be TRBD1 or TRBD2 (5 bases each). V was shortened by 2 bases and J by 12 bases, with 8 bases between the two germline ends. The CDR3 consists of 11 residues. Germline V gene sequence: CDR1 SNHLY, CDR2 FYNNEI. The CDR3 loop reads CASSEKRGQFF. The CDR3 DNA is TGTGCCAGCAGTGAAAAGAGGGGGCAGTTCTTC.

This clonotype was counted once. At one end the junction does not follow the germline gene, possibly because of a read error. CDR3 in DNA: TGTGCCAGCAGTGGTGGATGGACTGGAGCTTTCTTT. Amino acid sequence: CASSGGWTGAFF. J is TRBJ1-1 and V is TRBV6-1; D not resolved. Germline CDR1 and CDR2: MNHNS and SASEGT. This CDR3 has 12 amino acids.

Comment on this clonotype: The DNA is omitted, as the CDR3 cannot be located on it reliably, and the CDR3 follows TCRdb's listing. The gene calls are TRBV9 and TRBJ1-2; TRBD1 is the table's D call, not checked against the DNA. A total of 16 residues make up the CDR3, ends included. Germline-derived CDR1 and CDR2 are SGDLS and YYNGEE. The CDR3 here is CASSVAEGTGIEACTF.